This TCR beta chain was sequenced in a study of beta chain features in type 1 diabetes. Sequencing targeted expressed TCRB transcripts, as all isolated RNA had been reverse transcribed. TCRdb's table, derived via immunoSEQ multiplex PCR, lists solely in-frame clones and lacks some. The sample yields tens of thousands of clones, about 32% seen once. The germline gives CDR1 SNHLY, CDR2 FYNNEI. CDR3 length: 16 residues. Germline trimming cut 6 bases from V and 4 bases from J; bases unmatched to any gene: 12. The sample was stem cell memory CD4+ T cells from blood. This rearrangement joins TRBV2 to TRBJ1-5; the match to TRBD1 covers 7 bases. The clonotype was recovered from a woman aged 18-29 years in good health. The DNA for the CDR3 is TGTGCCAGCAGCGAACTTCCGGGACAGCTAAATCAGCCCCAGCATTTT. As protein: CASSELPGQLNQPQHF. Together with reference TRBV2 and TRBJ1-5, the CDR3 gives the full variable domain: EPEVTQTPSHQVTQMGQEVILRCVPISNHLYFYWYRQILGQKVEFLVSFYNNEISEKSEIFDDQFSVERPDGSNFTLKIRSTKLEDSAMYFCASSELPGQLNQPQHFGDGTRLSIL.